The T cell receptor beta chain under discussion was sequenced for a study of cytomegalovirus exposure and HLA in healthy donors. Study overall: Within the Caucasian-associated ancestry cluster were roughly 81% of the approximately 400 genotyped donors.

The PCR contained 60 Vbeta and 13 Jbeta primers. Libraries were prepared by immunoSEQ multiplex PCR; TCRdb keeps only in-frame clonotypes and omits some of them. This sample carries about 200,000 clones, approximately 12% of them seen once, and the ten largest clones take about 7.8%. Study-level points and caveats: Later, an analysis showed that TCR beta chains associated with HLA were more clonally expanded than others that were equally common. Later work found most CMV-associated TCR beta chains apparently HLA-restricted.

This clone was seen more than once but under ten times. Its matching antigen is unknown. The CDR3 covers 16 residues. Trimming at V came to 3 bases and at J to 1 base, leaving 5 bases not matched to a gene. Germline CDR1 reads SGHTS; CDR2 reads YDEGEE. The source material was PBMCs. This chain joins TRBV5-8 and TRBJ1-5, with TRBD1 identical over 9 bases. This clonotype was sampled from a man aged 50 to 59 in good health and CMV-seropositive. CDR3 protein: CASSSGQGGSNQPQHF. CDR3 sequence (DNA): TGTGCCAGCAGCTCGGGACAGGGAGGAAGCAATCAGCCCCAGCATTTT.